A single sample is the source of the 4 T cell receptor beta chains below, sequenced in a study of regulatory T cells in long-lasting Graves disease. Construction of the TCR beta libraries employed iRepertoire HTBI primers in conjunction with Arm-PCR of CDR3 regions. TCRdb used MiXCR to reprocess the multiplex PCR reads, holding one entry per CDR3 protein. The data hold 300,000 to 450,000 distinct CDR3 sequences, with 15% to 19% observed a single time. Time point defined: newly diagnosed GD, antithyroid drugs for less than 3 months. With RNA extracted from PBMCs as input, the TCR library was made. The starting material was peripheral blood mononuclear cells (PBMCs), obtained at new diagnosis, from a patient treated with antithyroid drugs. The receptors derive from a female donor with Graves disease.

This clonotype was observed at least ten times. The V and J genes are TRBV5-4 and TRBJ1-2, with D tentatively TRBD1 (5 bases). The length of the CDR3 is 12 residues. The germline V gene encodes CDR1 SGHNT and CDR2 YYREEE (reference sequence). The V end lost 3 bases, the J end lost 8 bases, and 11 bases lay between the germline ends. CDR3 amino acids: CASSWGAGGYTF. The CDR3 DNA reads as TGTGCCAGCAGCTGGGGCGCGGGAGGCTACACCTTC.

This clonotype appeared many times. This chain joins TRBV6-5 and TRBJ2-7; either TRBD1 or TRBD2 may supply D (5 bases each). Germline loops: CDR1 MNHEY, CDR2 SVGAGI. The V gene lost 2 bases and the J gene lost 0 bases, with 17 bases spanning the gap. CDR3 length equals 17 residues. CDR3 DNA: TGTGCCAGCAGTTACACCCCGGGACGGCGTGACTCCTACGAGCAGTACTTC. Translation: CASSYTPGRRDSYEQYF.

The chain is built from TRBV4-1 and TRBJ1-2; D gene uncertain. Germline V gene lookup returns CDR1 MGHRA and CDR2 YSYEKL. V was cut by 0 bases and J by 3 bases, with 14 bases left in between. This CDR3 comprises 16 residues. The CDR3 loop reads CASSQDSPASYYGYTF. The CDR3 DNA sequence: TGCGCCAGCAGCCAAGACTCACCGGCTTCCTACTATGGCTACACCTTC.

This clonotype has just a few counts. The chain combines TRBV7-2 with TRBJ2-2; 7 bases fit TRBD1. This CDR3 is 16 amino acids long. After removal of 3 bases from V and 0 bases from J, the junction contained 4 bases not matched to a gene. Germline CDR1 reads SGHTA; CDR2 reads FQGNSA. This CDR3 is CASSFYGTANTGELFF. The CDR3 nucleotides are TGTGCCAGCAGCTTTTACGGGACAGCGAACACCGGGGAGCTGTTTTTT.